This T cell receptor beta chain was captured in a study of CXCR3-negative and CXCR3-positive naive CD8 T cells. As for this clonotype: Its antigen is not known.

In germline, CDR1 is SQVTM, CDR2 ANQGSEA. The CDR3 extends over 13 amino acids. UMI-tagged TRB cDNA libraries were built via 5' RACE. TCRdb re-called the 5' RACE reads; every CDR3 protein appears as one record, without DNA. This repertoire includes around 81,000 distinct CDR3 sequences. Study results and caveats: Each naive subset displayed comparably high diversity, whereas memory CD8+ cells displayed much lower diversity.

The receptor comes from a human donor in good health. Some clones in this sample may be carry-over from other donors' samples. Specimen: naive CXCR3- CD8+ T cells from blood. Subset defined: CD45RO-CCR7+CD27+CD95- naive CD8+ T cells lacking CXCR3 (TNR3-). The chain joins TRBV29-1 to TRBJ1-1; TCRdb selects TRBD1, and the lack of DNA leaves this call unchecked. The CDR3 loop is CSTWTGGPTEAFF.